The 27 T cell receptor beta chains below come from one sample, sequenced in a study of spatial heterogeneity in lung cancer. Time point noted: blood at routine non-recurrence follow-up after resection. Each CDR3 protein is one row after TCRdb ran MiXCR on the 5' RACE reads. The sample records 35,000 to 55,000 distinct CDR3 sequences, approximately 22% being singletons. The specimen was PBMCs, collected at follow-up. Every receptor here comes from a female donor with early-stage non-small cell lung cancer.

This chain connects TRBV20-1 to TRBJ2-7; TRBD2 is a possible D gene (5 bases). CDR3 length equals 14 residues. In germline, CDR1 is DFQATT, CDR2 SNEGSKA (reference sequence). The V and J ends lost 1 base and 2 bases respectively, with 12 bases between them. CDR3 residues: CSARGFGAAYEQYF. The CDR3, as DNA: TGCAGTGCTAGAGGGTTCGGAGCGGCCTACGAGCAGTACTTC.

The chain joins TRBV6-5 to TRBJ2-7; D gene uncertain. The ends were cut back, 2 bases at V and 1 base at J, with 9 bases in the middle. The CDR3 contains 14 residues. Germline V gene sequence: CDR1 MNHEY, CDR2 SVGAGI. CDR3 nucleotides: TGTGCCAGCAGTTACCGAAGAGGTTCCTACGAGCAGTACTTC. Its translation: CASSYRRGSYEQYF.

This chain connects TRBV4-1 to TRBJ2-5; D is unresolved. V lost 1 base and J 0 bases, leaving 6 bases between the germline ends. Germline CDR1 and CDR2: MGHRA and YSYEKL. The length of the CDR3 is 14 residues. The CDR3 DNA reads TGCGCCAGCAGCCAAGGCCCCAACCAAGAGACCCAGTACTTC. It translates to CASSQGPNQETQYF.

This clonotype was counted between two and nine times. The chain is built from TRBV7-9 and TRBJ1-1; D gene uncertain. The CDR3 has 12 residues. Trimming cost V 6 bases and J 4 bases, with 9 bases left between them. The germline gives CDR1 SEHNR, CDR2 FQNEAQ (reference sequence). The CDR3 DNA is TGTGCCAGCAGTCCCGGGCTCACTGAAGCTTTCTTT. This encodes CASSPGLTEAFF.

This clonotype was observed a few times. The chain couples TRBV7-3 to TRBJ2-6; 7 positions agree with TRBD1. Germline CDR1 and CDR2: SGHTA and FQGTGA. The V gene end was trimmed by 5 bases and the J gene end by 2 bases; junction bases not matched to a gene: 3. This CDR3 contains 15 residues. The CDR3 DNA follows: TGTGCCAGCAGCACGGGGACAGCTGGGGCCAACGTCCTGACTTTC. This encodes CASSTGTAGANVLTF. The variable domain in full, completed from reference TRBV7-3 and TRBJ2-6, reads GAGVSQTPSNKVTEKGKYVELRCDPISGHTALYWYRQSLGQGPEFLIYFQGTGAADDSGLPNDRFFAVRPEGSVSTLKIQRTERGDSAVYLCASSTGTAGANVLTFGAGSRLTVL.

The chain links TRBV7-9 to TRBJ2-7; 7 bases agree with TRBD2. This CDR3 is 12 amino acids long. Germline V gene data show CDR1 as SEHNR and CDR2 as FQNEAQ (reference sequence). With 10 bases clipped from V and 1 base from J, the junction kept 4 bases outside the gene matches. CDR3 coding DNA: TGTGCCACTAAAGCGGGATCCTACGAGCAGTACTTC. This codes for CATKAGSYEQYF.

This clonotype was seen ten or more times. The CDR3 coding sequence is TGCAGCGGAGGACAGGGGGCAAACACTGAAGCTTTCTTT. Protein sequence: CSGGQGANTEAFF. This chain connects TRBV29-1 to TRBJ1-1, with 11 bases that match TRBD1. V was clipped by 7 bases and J by 2 bases; unmatched bases: 3. CDR1 and CDR2 (germline): SQVTM, ANQGSEA. The CDR3 is made up of 13 amino acids.

The chain has TRBV12-3 or TRBV12-4 and TRBJ2-5; D is uncertain. The CDR3 is 12 residues long. V lost 6 bases, J lost 5 bases, and 10 bases lay in between. The CDR3 protein is CASSSFGETQYF. The CDR3 bases are TGTGCCAGCAGCAGCTTCGGGGAGACCCAGTACTTC.

The rearrangement joins TRBV10-3 to TRBJ2-5; a weak D match, TRBD2 (6 bases). The CDR3 has 13 residues. V shed 0 bases and J shed 4 bases, with 6 bases lying between them. Germline V gene data show CDR1 as ENHRY and CDR2 as SYGVKD. CDR3 in DNA: TGTGCCATCAGTGAGTCGGGAGGAGAGACCCAGTACTTC. Encoded protein: CAISESGGETQYF.

This clonotype appeared a few times. The V call is TRBV6-2 or TRBV6-3, the J call TRBJ1-5; D might be TRBD1 (5 bases). Looked up from germline, CDR1 is MNHEY and CDR2 is SVGEGT. Trimming left V 1 base short and J 3 bases short, with 13 bases between. This CDR3 spans 16 amino acids. The CDR3 reads CASSYYIGAPNQPQHF. DNA of the CDR3: TGTGCCAGCAGTTACTACATCGGGGCTCCCAATCAGCCCCAGCATTTT.

This clonotype was detected a few times. This rearrangement joins TRBV6-5 to TRBJ2-7; 7 nucleotides match TRBD1. There are 16 residues in the CDR3. V shed 2 bases, J shed 2 bases, and the junction held 9 bases outside the gene matches. Germline CDR1 and CDR2: MNHEY and SVGAGI. CDR3 in DNA: TGTGCCAGCAGTTACGGGAACAGGGGATGGGCCTACGAGCAGTACTTC. This sequence encodes CASSYGNRGWAYEQYF.

The chain has TRBV12-3 or TRBV12-4 and TRBJ2-1; no clear D. This CDR3 contains 12 residues. V lost 3 bases, J lost 13 bases, and 13 bases lay in between. CDR3 sequence (DNA): TGTGCCAGCAGTTTTCAGGCCGCGCACCAGTTCTTC. Translated: CASSFQAAHQFF.

The chain employs TRBV6-6 and TRBJ2-2, with D uncertain. Germline CDR1 reads MNHNY; CDR2 reads SVGAGI (reference sequence). Trimming took 2 bases from V and 1 from J, leaving 2 bases between them. This CDR3 region has 13 residues. The CDR3 protein is CASSYENTGELFF. DNA of the CDR3: TGTGCCAGCAGTTACGAGAACACCGGGGAGCTGTTTTTT.

This clonotype was observed many times. For the CDR3, the DNA is TGTGCCAGCAGTGACCCGACAGGCCTCTCCTACGAGCAGTACGTC. It encodes CASSDPTGLSYEQYV. The rearrangement uses TRBV2 and TRBJ2-7; D is possibly TRBD1 (6 bases). Looked up from germline, CDR1 is SNHLY and CDR2 is FYNNEI. V was shortened by 3 bases and J by 0 bases, with 12 bases between the two germline ends. This CDR3 is 15 amino acids long.

This chain uses TRBV20-1 with TRBJ2-7; 9 nucleotides align to TRBD1. Germline V gene data show CDR1 as DFQATT and CDR2 as SNEGSKA (reference sequence). V lost 6 bases, J lost 2 bases, and 5 bases stayed unmatched. This CDR3 has 13 residues. The CDR3 protein is CSAPTGGPYEQYF. CDR3 nucleotide sequence: TGCAGTGCCCCGACAGGGGGGCCCTACGAGCAGTACTTC.

CDR3 coding DNA: TGTGCCAGCAGTGACGCCGGGACACACTTTGACACTGAAGCTTTCTTT. Its protein is CASSDAGTHFDTEAFF. J is TRBJ1-1 and V is TRBV6-1; D is perhaps TRBD1 (6 bases). This CDR3 has 16 residues. Germline V gene sequence: CDR1 MNHNS, CDR2 SASEGT. Trimming shortened V by 3 bases and J by 3 bases, and 17 bases separated the two germline ends.

The chain is built from TRBV4-1 and TRBJ1-5, with D tentatively TRBD1 (5 bases). This CDR3 is 14 amino acids long. Germline values: CDR1 MGHRA, CDR2 YSYEKL. Trimming left V 8 bases short and J 0 bases short, with 11 bases between. In nucleotides, the CDR3 is TGCGCCAGCGGCAGGGTGTATAGCAATCAGCCCCAGCATTTT. This codes for CASGRVYSNQPQHF.

This clonotype was detected ten times or more. This rearrangement joins TRBV5-1 to TRBJ2-3; no reliable D call. CDR3 length equals 16 residues. V was trimmed by 0 bases and J by 2 bases, leaving 13 bases between them. CDR1 and CDR2 (germline): SGHRS, YFSETQ. For the CDR3, the DNA is TGCGCCAGCAGCTTGGGCTCGTGGGATCCCACAGATACGCAGTATTTT. Translation gives CASSLGSWDPTDTQYF.

The table lists this clonotype with a few counts. The rearrangement links TRBV29-1 to TRBJ2-1; 8 bases fit TRBD1. CDR3 length: 13 amino acids. V gave up 8 bases and J gave up 5 bases; unmatched junction bases: 8. The V gene's germline CDR1 is SQVTM and CDR2 ANQGSEA. The CDR3 region has the DNA TGCAGCCTCCTTGGGACAGGTAACAATGAGCAGTTCTTC. As protein: CSLLGTGNNEQFF.

The genes are TRBV6-5 and TRBJ2-1; the D is unclear. Between the trimmed V and J ends, which lost 5 bases and 6 bases, there was a span of 8 bases. The CDR3 is made up of 12 amino acids. Germline V lookup: CDR1 MNHEY, CDR2 SVGAGI. CDR3 residues: CASSRNSNEQFF. DNA for the CDR3: TGTGCCAGCAGTCGCAACAGCAATGAGCAGTTCTTC.

This clonotype occurred a few times. V is TRBV5-1 and J is TRBJ2-5, with D uncertain. With 10 bases removed from V and 1 base from J, the gap between germline ends came to 14 bases. CDR3 size: 13 residues. Germline values: CDR1 SGHRS, CDR2 YFSETQ. CDR3 coding DNA: TGCGCCTCCAAGATAAGGTCCCAAGAGACCCAGTACTTC. Translation: CASKIRSQETQYF. Full variable domain (missing parts from reference TRBV5-1 and TRBJ2-5): KAGVTQTPRYLIKTRGQQVTLSCSPISGHRSVSWYQQTPGQGLQFLFEYFSETQRNKGNFPGRFSGRQFSNSRSEMNVSTLELGDSALYLCASKIRSQETQYFGPGTRLLVL.

This clonotype was observed many times. The chain carries TRBV10-3 and TRBJ2-6; D is unresolved. Germline-derived CDR1 and CDR2 are ENHRY and SYGVKD. Trimming shortened V by 6 bases and J by 0 bases, and 9 bases separated the two germline ends. There are 15 residues in the CDR3. CDR3 protein: CAIRDAISGANVLTF. Written as DNA, the CDR3 is TGTGCCATCAGGGACGCGATCTCTGGGGCCAACGTCCTGACTTTC.

This clonotype was seen ten or more times. The J gene is TRBJ2-7, the V gene TRBV20-1; maybe TRBD2 (6 bases). Per the germline V gene, CDR1 is DFQATT and CDR2 is SNEGSKA (reference sequence). This CDR3 region has 16 residues. Trimming left V 4 bases short and J 8 bases short, with 27 bases between. The CDR3, as DNA: TGCAGTGCTAAGATCGGCGGCGGGGACCTCATGGACAAGCAGTACTTC. It codes for CSAKIGGGDLMDKQYF.

The gene calls are TRBV2 and TRBJ1-5; perhaps TRBD1 as D (5 bases). CDR3 length: 15 amino acids. Germline V gene data show CDR1 as SNHLY and CDR2 as FYNNEI. With 8 bases removed from V and 1 base from J, the gap between germline ends came to 15 bases. Here the CDR3 DNA reads TGTGCCAGCCGATGGGGGATTGGAAGCAATCAGCCCCAGCATTTT. Its translation is CASRWGIGSNQPQHF.

In its sample, this clonotype was seen a few times. The V gene is TRBV3-1, the J gene TRBJ1-2; unclear D gene. The V gene's germline CDR1 is LGHDT and CDR2 YNNKEL (reference sequence). Trimming shortened V by 3 bases and J by 2 bases, and 7 bases separated the two germline ends. The CDR3 has 13 residues. CDR3 residues: CASSHPGNYGYTF. As DNA, the CDR3 is TGTGCCAGCAGCCATCCGGGGAACTATGGCTACACCTTC.

The CDR3 nucleotides read TGCAGCGCCCCAACCGGGACAGGGGCTAACTATGGCTACACCTTC. It is translated as CSAPTGTGANYGYTF. The chain is built from TRBV29-1 and TRBJ1-2, with 10 bases identical to TRBD1. CDR1 and CDR2 from the germline V gene are SQVTM and ANQGSEA. V dropped 7 bases and J dropped 0; count of bases not matched to a gene: 8. This CDR3 is built from 15 residues.

This clonotype has at least ten counts. V is TRBV5-1 and J is TRBJ2-3, with 8 bases identical to TRBD2. CDR1 is SGHRS, CDR2 YFSETQ, per germline. The V segment lost 2 bases and the J segment 5 bases; nucleotides outside the gene matches: 7. CDR3 length: 15 amino acids. CDR3 sequence reads: CASSLSAGLGDTQYF. The CDR3 DNA is TGCGCCAGCAGCTTATCGGCGGGACTAGGAGATACGCAGTATTTT. Full variable domain (outside the CDR3, taken from reference TRBV5-1 and TRBJ2-3): KAGVTQTPRYLIKTRGQQVTLSCSPISGHRSVSWYQQTPGQGLQFLFEYFSETQRNKGNFPGRFSGRQFSNSRSEMNVSTLELGDSALYLCASSLSAGLGDTQYFGPGTRLTVL.